This T cell receptor beta chain was documented in a study of control samples from healthy donors and cancer patients. Sequencing was performed with immunoSEQ multiplex PCR; in TCRdb, only in-frame clones are kept and a portion is missing. The top ten hold under 3% of the sample, which has 65,000 to 85,000 clones, about 90% seen once. Germline V CDR1 and CDR2: SQVTM, ANQGSEA. The CDR3 is made up of 13 amino acids. V was clipped by 3 bases and J by 3 bases, with 11 bases between them. The chain carries TRBV29-1 and TRBJ1-2; no definite D call. Sequencing was performed on PBMCs. The clonotype comes from a woman in her forties or fifties with head and neck cancer. The CDR3 DNA reads as TGCAGCGTTGAGACGGGTAGGGACTATGGCTACACCTTC. Translating it yields CSVETGRDYGYTF.